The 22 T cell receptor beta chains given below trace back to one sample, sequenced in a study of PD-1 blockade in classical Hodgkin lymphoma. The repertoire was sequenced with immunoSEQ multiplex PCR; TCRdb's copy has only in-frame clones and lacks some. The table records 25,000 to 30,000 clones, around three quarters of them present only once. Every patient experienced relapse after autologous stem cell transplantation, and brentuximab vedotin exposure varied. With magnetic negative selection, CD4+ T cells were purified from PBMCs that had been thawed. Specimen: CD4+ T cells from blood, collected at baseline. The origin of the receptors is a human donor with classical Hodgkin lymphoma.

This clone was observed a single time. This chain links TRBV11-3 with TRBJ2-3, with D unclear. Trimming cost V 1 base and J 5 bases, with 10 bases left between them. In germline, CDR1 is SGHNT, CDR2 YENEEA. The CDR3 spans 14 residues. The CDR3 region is CASSLVGTGDTQYF. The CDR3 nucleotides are TGTGCCAGCAGCTTAGTGGGCACCGGAGATACGCAGTATTTT.

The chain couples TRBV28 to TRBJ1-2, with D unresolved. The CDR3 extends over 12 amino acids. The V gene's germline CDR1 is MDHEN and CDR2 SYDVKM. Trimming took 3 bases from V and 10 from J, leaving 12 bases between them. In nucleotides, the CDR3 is TGTGCCAGCAGTTTGGCCGGTTGGGACTACACCTTC. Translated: CASSLAGWDYTF.

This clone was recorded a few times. CDR3 in DNA: TGTGCCTGGATCGGCTCACGGTTGTCTTCACCCCTCCACTTT. Amino acid sequence: CAWIGSRLSSPLHF. The gene calls are TRBV30 and TRBJ1-6; no clear D. Trimming cost V 4 bases and J 9 bases, with 16 bases left between them. Per the germline V gene, CDR1 is GTSNPN and CDR2 is SVGIG (reference sequence). The CDR3 runs to 14 residues.

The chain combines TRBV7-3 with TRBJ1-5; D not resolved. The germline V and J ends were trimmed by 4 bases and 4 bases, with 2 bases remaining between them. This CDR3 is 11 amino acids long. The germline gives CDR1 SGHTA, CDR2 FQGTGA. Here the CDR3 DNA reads TGTGCCAGCAGCTCTAATCAGCCCCAGCATTTT. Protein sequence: CASSSNQPQHF. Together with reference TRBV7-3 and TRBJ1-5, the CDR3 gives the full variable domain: GAGVSQTPSNKVTEKGKYVELRCDPISGHTALYWYRQSLGQGPEFLIYFQGTGAADDSGLPNDRFFAVRPEGSVSTLKIQRTERGDSAVYLCASSSNQPQHFGDGTRLSIL.

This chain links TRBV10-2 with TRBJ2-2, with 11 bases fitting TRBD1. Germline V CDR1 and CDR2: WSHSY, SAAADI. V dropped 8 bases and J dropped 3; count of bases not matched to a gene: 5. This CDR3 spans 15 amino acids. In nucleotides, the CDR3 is TGCGCCAGCTCCAGGGACAGGGGGGACACCGGGGAGCTGTTTTTT. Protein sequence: CASSRDRGDTGELFF.

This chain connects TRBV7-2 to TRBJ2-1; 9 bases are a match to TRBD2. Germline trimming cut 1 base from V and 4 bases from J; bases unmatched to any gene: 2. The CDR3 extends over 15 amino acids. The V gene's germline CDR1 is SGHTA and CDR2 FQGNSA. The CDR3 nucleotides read TGTGCCAGCAGCTTAGTTGCGGGGGGGTACAATGAGCAGTTCTTC. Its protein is CASSLVAGGYNEQFF.

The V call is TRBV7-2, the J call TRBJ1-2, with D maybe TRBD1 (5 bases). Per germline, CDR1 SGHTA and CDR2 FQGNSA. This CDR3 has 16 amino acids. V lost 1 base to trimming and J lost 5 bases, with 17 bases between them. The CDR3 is CASSLDAGTARYGYTF. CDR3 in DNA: TGTGCCAGCAGCTTAGATGCGGGGACCGCAAGGTATGGCTACACCTTC.

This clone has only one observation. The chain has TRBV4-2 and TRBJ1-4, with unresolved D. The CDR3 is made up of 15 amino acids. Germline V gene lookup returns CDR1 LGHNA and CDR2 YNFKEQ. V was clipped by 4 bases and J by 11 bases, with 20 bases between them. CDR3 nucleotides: TGTGCCAGCAGCCCGCACCGTTCTCGGTCGGGCAAACTGTTTTTT. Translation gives CASSPHRSRSGKLFF.

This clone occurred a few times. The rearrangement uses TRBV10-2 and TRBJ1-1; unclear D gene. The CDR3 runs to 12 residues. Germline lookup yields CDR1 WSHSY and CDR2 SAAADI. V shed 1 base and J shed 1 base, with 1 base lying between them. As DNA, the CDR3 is TGCGCCAGCAGTGAGTGGAACACTGAAGCTTTCTTT. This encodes CASSEWNTEAFF.

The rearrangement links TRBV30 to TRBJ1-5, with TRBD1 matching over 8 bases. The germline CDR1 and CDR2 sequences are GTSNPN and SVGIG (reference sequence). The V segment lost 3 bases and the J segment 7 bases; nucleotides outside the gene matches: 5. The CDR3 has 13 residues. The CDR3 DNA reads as TGTGCCTGGAGGGACAGGGAATGGCAGCCCCAGCATTTT. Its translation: CAWRDREWQPQHF.

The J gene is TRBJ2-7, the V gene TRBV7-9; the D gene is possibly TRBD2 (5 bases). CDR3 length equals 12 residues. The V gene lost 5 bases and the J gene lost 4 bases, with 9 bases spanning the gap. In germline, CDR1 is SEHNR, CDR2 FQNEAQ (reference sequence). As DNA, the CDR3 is TGTGCCAGCAGCCCGGGATCTTACGAGCAGTACTTC. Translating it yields CASSPGSYEQYF.

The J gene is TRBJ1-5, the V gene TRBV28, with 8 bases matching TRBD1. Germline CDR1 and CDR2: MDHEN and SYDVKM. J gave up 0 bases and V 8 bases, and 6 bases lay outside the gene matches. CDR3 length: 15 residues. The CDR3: CASEDRGYSNQPQHF. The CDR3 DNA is TGTGCCAGCGAAGACAGGGGATATAGCAATCAGCCCCAGCATTTT.

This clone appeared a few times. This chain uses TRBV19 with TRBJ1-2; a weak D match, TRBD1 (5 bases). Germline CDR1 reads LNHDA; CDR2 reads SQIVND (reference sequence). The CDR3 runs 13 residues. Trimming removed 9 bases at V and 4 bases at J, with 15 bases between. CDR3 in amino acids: CASRQLQFYGYTF. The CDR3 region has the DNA TGTGCCAGCAGACAGCTACAGTTCTATGGCTACACCTTC. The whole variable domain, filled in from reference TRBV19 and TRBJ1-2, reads DGGITQSPKYLFRKEGQNVTLSCEQNLNHDAMYWYRQDPGQGLRLIYYSQIVNDFQKGDIAEGYSVSREKKESFPLTVTSAQKNPTAFYLCASRQLQFYGYTFGSGTRLTVV.

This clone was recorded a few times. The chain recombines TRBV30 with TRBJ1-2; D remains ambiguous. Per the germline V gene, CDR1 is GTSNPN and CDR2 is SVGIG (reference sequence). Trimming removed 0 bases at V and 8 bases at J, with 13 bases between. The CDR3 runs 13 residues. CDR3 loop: CAWSVSYSLGYTF. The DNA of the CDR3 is TGTGCCTGGAGTGTAAGCTATAGCCTCGGCTACACCTTC.

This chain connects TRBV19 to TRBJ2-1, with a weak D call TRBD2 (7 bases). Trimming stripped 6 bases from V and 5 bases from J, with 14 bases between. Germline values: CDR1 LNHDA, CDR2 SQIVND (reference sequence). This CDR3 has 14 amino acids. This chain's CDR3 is CASRKGGQHNEQFF. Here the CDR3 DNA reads TGTGCCAGTAGAAAGGGGGGGCAGCACAATGAGCAGTTCTTC.

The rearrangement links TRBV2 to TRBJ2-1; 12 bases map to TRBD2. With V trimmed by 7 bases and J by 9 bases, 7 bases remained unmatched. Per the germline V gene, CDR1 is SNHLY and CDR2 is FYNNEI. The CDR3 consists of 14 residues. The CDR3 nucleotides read TGTGCCAGCAATCCCCTAGCGGGGGGGTTTGAGCAGTTCTTC. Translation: CASNPLAGGFEQFF.

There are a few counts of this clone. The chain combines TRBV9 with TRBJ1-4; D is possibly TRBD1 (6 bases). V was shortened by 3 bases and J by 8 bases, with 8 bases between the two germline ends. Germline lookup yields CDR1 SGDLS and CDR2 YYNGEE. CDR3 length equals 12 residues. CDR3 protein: CASSAQGEKLFF. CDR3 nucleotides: TGTGCCAGCAGCGCCCAGGGGGAAAAACTGTTTTTT.

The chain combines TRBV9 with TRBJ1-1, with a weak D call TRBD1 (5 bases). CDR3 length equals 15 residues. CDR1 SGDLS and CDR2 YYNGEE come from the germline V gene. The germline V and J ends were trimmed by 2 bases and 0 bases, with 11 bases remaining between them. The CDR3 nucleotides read TGTGCCAGCAGCGTCCTCGGGACGGTGAACACTGAAGCTTTCTTT. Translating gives CASSVLGTVNTEAFF. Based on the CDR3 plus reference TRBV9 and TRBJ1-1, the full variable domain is DSGVTQTPKHLITATGQRVTLRCSPRSGDLSVYWYQQSLDQGLQFLIQYYNGEERAKGNILERFSAQQFPDLHSELNLSSLELGDSALYFCASSVLGTVNTEAFFGQGTRLTVV.

CDR3 residues: CASSLRQANTEAFF. The CDR3 nucleotides are TGTGCCAGCAGCTTAAGACAGGCGAACACTGAAGCTTTCTTT. This chain uses TRBV7-2 with TRBJ1-1, with TRBD1 as a possible D gene (6 bases). Germline CDR1 reads SGHTA; CDR2 reads FQGNSA. Trimming removed 2 bases from V and 1 base from J, with 8 bases in between. The CDR3 is 14 amino acids.

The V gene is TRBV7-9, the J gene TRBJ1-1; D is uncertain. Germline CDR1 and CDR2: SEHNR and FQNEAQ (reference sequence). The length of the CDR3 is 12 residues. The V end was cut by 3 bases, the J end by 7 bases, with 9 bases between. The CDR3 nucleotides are TGTGCCAGCAGCTTTCGGGTGTTTGAAGCTTTCTTT. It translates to CASSFRVFEAFF. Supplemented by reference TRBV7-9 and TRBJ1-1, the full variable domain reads DTGVSQNPRHKITKRGQNVTFRCDPISEHNRLYWYRQTLGQGPEFLTYFQNEAQLEKSRLLSDRFSAERPKGSFSTLEIQRTEQGDSAMYLCASSFRVFEAFFGQGTRLTVV.

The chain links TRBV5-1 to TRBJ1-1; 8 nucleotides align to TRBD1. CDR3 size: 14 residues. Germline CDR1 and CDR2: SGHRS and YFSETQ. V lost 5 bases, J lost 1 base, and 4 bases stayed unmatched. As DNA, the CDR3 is TGCGCCAGCAGGCGGGGACAGGCGAACACTGAAGCTTTCTTT. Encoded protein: CASRRGQANTEAFF. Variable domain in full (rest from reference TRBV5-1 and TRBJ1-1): KAGVTQTPRYLIKTRGQQVTLSCSPISGHRSVSWYQQTPGQGLQFLFEYFSETQRNKGNFPGRFSGRQFSNSRSEMNVSTLELGDSALYLCASRRGQANTEAFFGQGTRLTVV.

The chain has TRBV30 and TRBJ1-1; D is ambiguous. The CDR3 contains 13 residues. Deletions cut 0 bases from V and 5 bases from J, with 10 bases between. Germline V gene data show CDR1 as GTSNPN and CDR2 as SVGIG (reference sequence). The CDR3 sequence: CAWSVNGRTEAFF. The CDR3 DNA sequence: TGTGCCTGGAGTGTAAACGGACGGACTGAAGCTTTCTTT.